The 24 T cell receptor beta chains given below trace back to one sample, sequenced in a study of T cell responses to AZD1222 COVID-19 vaccine. Data came from immunoSEQ multiplex PCR; TCRdb stores just in-frame clones and leaves some out. Seen here are 120,000 or so clones, more than 80% observed once, and the top ten hold 1.5% to 1.9%. The source was peripheral blood, collected on day 0 of AZD1222 vaccination. These receptors were taken from an adult in good health.

V gene TRBV19 combines with J gene TRBJ1-3; possible D gene TRBD1, 5 bases. The V gene's germline CDR1 is LNHDA and CDR2 SQIVND (reference sequence). The CDR3 is made up of 16 amino acids. V lost 7 bases and J 5 bases, leaving 21 bases between the germline ends. CDR3 region: CASTLKSQVLRNTIYF. DNA of the CDR3: TGTGCCAGTACCCTAAAGTCACAGGTGCTCCGAAACACCATATATTTT.

The chain has TRBV19 and TRBJ2-3, with D possibly being TRBD1 or TRBD2 (5 bases each). Per germline, CDR1 LNHDA and CDR2 SQIVND (reference sequence). Deletions cut 3 bases from V and 5 bases from J, with 21 bases between. This CDR3 contains 17 residues. CDR3 region: CASSISRDRGFKDTQYF. In DNA form, the CDR3 reads TGTGCCAGTAGTATTTCCCGAGACAGAGGGTTCAAAGATACGCAGTATTTT.

J is TRBJ2-7 and V is TRBV10-1; D gene uncertain. Deletions cut 3 bases from V and 1 base from J, with 7 bases between. Germline lookup yields CDR1 WNHNN and CDR2 SYGVQD (reference sequence). CDR3 size: 13 residues. CDR3 bases: TGCGCCAGCAGTGATGGCAGTTCCTACGAGCAGTACTTC. Amino acids: CASSDGSSYEQYF.

This clone appeared a single time. V is TRBV6-1 and J is TRBJ1-1; 11 bases align to TRBD1. CDR1 is MNHNS and CDR2 is SASEGT in the germline V gene. V was pared by 2 bases and J by 2 bases, with 13 bases of the junction left unmatched. This CDR3 has 19 residues. This CDR3 reads CASSERGGGTGGSNTEAFF. CDR3 nucleotides: TGTGCCAGCAGTGAAAGGGGTGGAGGGACAGGGGGGAGCAACACTGAAGCTTTCTTT.

The chain uses TRBV9 and TRBJ2-5, with 7 bases aligning to TRBD2. The germline gives CDR1 SGDLS, CDR2 YYNGEE. The junction had 7 bases not matched to a gene; V was cut back by 0 bases and J by 5 bases. This CDR3 region has 15 residues. The CDR3 sequence: CASSVESTSWETQYF. The DNA for the CDR3 is TGTGCCAGCAGCGTAGAATCGACTAGCTGGGAGACCCAGTACTTC.

This chain links TRBV28 with TRBJ2-7; D gene ambiguous. CDR1 is MDHEN and CDR2 is SYDVKM in the germline V gene. The V and J ends lost 2 bases and 7 bases respectively, with 6 bases between them. This CDR3 has 11 amino acids. CDR3 bases: TGTGCCAGCAGTTTAATCTTTGAGCAGTACTTC. Protein sequence: CASSLIFEQYF.

The rearrangement joins TRBV5-1 to TRBJ2-3; D possibly corresponds to TRBD2 (6 bases). The CDR3 has 14 amino acids. V lost 5 bases, J lost 5 bases, and 15 bases lay in between. Germline CDR1 and CDR2: SGHRS and YFSETQ. CDR3 in amino acids: CASRRERLGDTQYF. CDR3 nucleotide sequence: TGCGCCAGCAGACGGGAGAGGTTGGGAGATACGCAGTATTTT.

The V call is TRBV9, the J call TRBJ1-2, with TRBD1 identical over 7 bases. V lost 0 bases to trimming and J lost 8 bases; unmatched junction nucleotides: 10. This CDR3 is 15 amino acids long. CDR1 is SGDLS, CDR2 YYNGEE, per germline. The CDR3 spells CASSVDDRVLGGYTF. CDR3 coding DNA: TGTGCCAGCAGCGTAGACGACAGGGTTTTGGGGGGCTACACCTTC. The variable domain in full, completed from reference TRBV9 and TRBJ1-2, reads DSGVTQTPKHLITATGQRVTLRCSPRSGDLSVYWYQQSLDQGLQFLIQYYNGEERAKGNILERFSAQQFPDLHSELNLSSLELGDSALYFCASSVDDRVLGGYTFGSGTRLTVV.

This chain joins TRBV28 and TRBJ1-4; 7 positions match TRBD1. In germline, CDR1 is MDHEN, CDR2 SYDVKM. The junction had 5 bases not matched to a gene; V was cut back by 3 bases and J by 7 bases. CDR3 size: 14 residues. The CDR3 sequence is CASSLGGGGEKLFF. CDR3 coding DNA: TGTGCCAGCAGTTTGGGAGGGGGCGGTGAAAAACTGTTTTTT.

The gene calls are TRBV7-3 and TRBJ2-3; the D gene is possibly TRBD2 (6 bases). The germline V gene has CDR1 SGHTA and CDR2 FQGTGA. With 0 bases removed from V and 3 bases from J, the gap between germline ends came to 16 bases. This CDR3 has 17 amino acids. CDR3 residues: CASSLTPPGLLTDTQYF. CDR3 nucleotides: TGTGCCAGCAGCTTAACCCCGCCGGGACTGCTAACAGATACGCAGTATTTT.

V usage is TRBV19 and J usage is TRBJ1-5; unclear D gene. The CDR3 totals 15 residues. Trimming shortened V by 3 bases and J by 0 bases, and 9 bases separated the two germline ends. Germline V CDR1 and CDR2: LNHDA, SQIVND (reference sequence). The CDR3 region is CASSMARNSNQPQHF. The CDR3 DNA reads as TGTGCCAGTAGTATGGCCCGTAATAGCAATCAGCCCCAGCATTTT. Based on the CDR3 plus reference TRBV19 and TRBJ1-5, the full variable domain is DGGITQSPKYLFRKEGQNVTLSCEQNLNHDAMYWYRQDPGQGLRLIYYSQIVNDFQKGDIAEGYSVSREKKESFPLTVTSAQKNPTAFYLCASSMARNSNQPQHFGDGTRLSIL.

This chain links TRBV2 with TRBJ1-5, with D tentatively TRBD1 (5 bases). Trimming left V 7 bases short and J 1 base short, with 11 bases between. The CDR3 consists of 14 residues. Germline values: CDR1 SNHLY, CDR2 FYNNEI. CDR3 loop: CASTTDSSNQPQHF. CDR3 DNA sequence: TGTGCCAGCACGACAGATTCCAGCAATCAGCCCCAGCATTTT.

The rearrangement uses TRBV7-2 and TRBJ1-2, with TRBD1 matching 7 bases. The V gene end was trimmed by 1 base and the J gene end by 0 bases; junction bases not matched to a gene: 5. CDR1 is SGHTA and CDR2 is FQGNSA in the germline V gene. The CDR3 runs 16 residues. CDR3 sequence (DNA): TGTGCCAGCAGCTTAGGCGGGACAGAAGCTAACTATGGCTACACCTTC. Translation: CASSLGGTEANYGYTF.

The chain is built from TRBV7-9 and TRBJ1-2; D remains unclear. The CDR3 runs to 15 residues. V was trimmed by 4 bases and J by 4 bases, leaving 16 bases between them. Germline V CDR1 and CDR2: SEHNR, FQNEAQ (reference sequence). The CDR3 region has the DNA TGTGCCAGCAGCTCCGAGGAGGGTATTGGCTATGGCTACACCTTC. Translation: CASSSEEGIGYGYTF. Based on the CDR3 plus reference TRBV7-9 and TRBJ1-2, the full variable domain is DTGVSQNPRHKITKRGQNVTFRCDPISEHNRLYWYRQTLGQGPEFLTYFQNEAQLEKSRLLSDRFSAERPKGSFSTLEIQRTEQGDSAMYLCASSSEEGIGYGYTFGSGTRLTVV.

The chain couples TRBV18 to TRBJ2-1; 9 bases are shared with TRBD1. Trimming removed 3 bases from V and 2 bases from J; junction bases left unmatched: 8. This CDR3 spans 17 amino acids. The germline V gene encodes CDR1 KGHSH and CDR2 LQKENI. The CDR3 nucleotides are TGTGCCAGCTCACCTCCGGGACAGGGTAATGCCTACAATGAGCAGTTCTTC. This translates into CASSPPGQGNAYNEQFF.

CDR3 coding DNA: TGTGCCAGCAGCAGGGCAGGGAGGGACTATGGCTACACCTTC. Protein sequence: CASSRAGRDYGYTF. The chain couples TRBV6-5 to TRBJ1-2; perhaps TRBD1 as D (5 bases). Trimming took off 6 bases at V and 3 bases at J, with 14 bases between the two ends. CDR1 MNHEY and CDR2 SVGAGI come from the germline V gene. The CDR3 is made up of 14 amino acids.

V is TRBV7-8 and J is TRBJ2-7, with 8 bases fitting TRBD2. Germline V gene sequence: CDR1 SGHVS, CDR2 FQNEAQ. The CDR3 is 14 amino acids. Trimming took 2 bases from V and 1 from J; bases not matched to a gene: 1. The CDR3 coding sequence is TGTGCCAGCAGCTTACGGGGGGGGTCCTACGAGCAGTACTTC. Translation gives CASSLRGGSYEQYF.

The rearrangement uses TRBV13 and TRBJ2-5; 7 bases align to TRBD2. The junction had 12 bases not matched to a gene; V was cut back by 5 bases and J by 3 bases. Germline CDR1 reads PRHDT; CDR2 reads FYEKMQ (reference sequence). The CDR3 spans 16 residues. The CDR3 nucleotides are TGTGCCAGCAGCATCGCCGGACTAGGTTTGAAAGAGACCCAGTACTTC. Amino acid sequence: CASSIAGLGLKETQYF.

DNA for the CDR3: TGTGCCAGCAGTTACGGCCAGGGTAGGGCAGCTTTCTTT. Translating gives CASSYGQGRAAFF. This chain uses TRBV6-5 with TRBJ1-1; a weak D match, TRBD1 (5 bases). The length of the CDR3 is 13 residues. Trimming pared 2 bases from V and 10 bases from J, leaving 14 bases between. Germline V lookup: CDR1 MNHEY, CDR2 SVGAGI.

The V call is TRBV28, the J call TRBJ2-7, with 12 bases that match TRBD2. This CDR3 comprises 18 residues. V shed 6 bases, J shed 5 bases, and the junction held 17 bases outside the gene matches. CDR1 and CDR2 from the germline V gene are MDHEN and SYDVKM. CDR3 residues: CASSLRQGLAGGYHEQYF. As DNA, the CDR3 is TGTGCCAGCAGCCTCCGACAGGGGCTAGCGGGAGGGTACCACGAGCAGTACTTC.

J is TRBJ2-1 and V is TRBV19; maybe TRBD1 (6 bases). V was clipped by 3 bases and J by 1 base, with 10 bases between them. The CDR3 totals 15 residues. Germline values: CDR1 LNHDA, CDR2 SQIVND (reference sequence). The CDR3 sequence: CASSIGRGSYNEQFF. The CDR3 DNA reads as TGTGCCAGTAGTATTGGCAGGGGATCCTACAATGAGCAGTTCTTC.

This chain joins TRBV11-2 and TRBJ2-5; D may be TRBD1 (6 bases). CDR3 size: 17 residues. V was cut by 6 bases and J by 1 base, with 21 bases left in between. From germline, CDR1 is SGHAT and CDR2 FQNNGV. The CDR3 nucleotides read TGTGCCAGCAGACCCTCGGGCCTCACAGGGATCCAAGAGACCCAGTACTTC. It specifies CASRPSGLTGIQETQYF.

The chain employs TRBV15 and TRBJ2-3; D unresolved. Trimming cost V 1 base and J 2 bases, with 4 bases left between them. This CDR3 contains 13 residues. In germline, CDR1 is LNHNV, CDR2 YYDKDF (reference sequence). CDR3 in amino acids: CATSRALTDTQYF. DNA for the CDR3: TGTGCCACCAGCAGAGCTCTCACAGATACGCAGTATTTT.

This chain connects TRBV5-6 to TRBJ2-7, with TRBD1 matching over 7 bases. This CDR3 has 15 amino acids. The germline V gene has CDR1 SGHDT and CDR2 YYEEEE. V dropped 0 bases and J dropped 3; count of bases not matched to a gene: 6. The CDR3 here is CASSLGQGVNYEQYF. The CDR3 coding sequence is TGTGCCAGCAGCTTGGGGCAGGGGGTGAACTACGAGCAGTACTTC. The full variable domain, its missing parts supplied by reference TRBV5-6 and TRBJ2-7, is DAGVTQSPTHLIKTRGQQVTLRCSPKSGHDTVSWYQQALGQGPQFIFQYYEEEERQRGNFPDRFSGHQFPNYSSELNVNALLLGDSALYLCASSLGQGVNYEQYFGPGTRLTVT.